The present entry profiles one TCR beta chain with its context. The target of this receptor is not known. The sample holds no much larger clone one base away, and base qualities are not on file. These data belong to a study of blood T cell repertoires in COVID-19 (dated by TCRdb to between 2020 and 2021). With regard to the full study: The collaborator samples originated in the United States, Italy and Spain and spanned the acute and convalescent phases of COVID-19. A freely available public database, intended as a resource for researchers studying the immune response to SARS-CoV-2, is where the repertoires were released. Nearly every sample came with metadata listing a de-identified subject ID, COVID-19 status, age in years and sex. Where available, HLA class I and class II types were obtained from metadata supplied by the sample provider rather than from assay-based typing. The material from the prospective study consisted of cDNA or gDNA derived from T cells, B-cell-depleted T cells, or PBMCs. Subjects who had been exposed to COVID-19, were actively infected with it, or had recovered from it provided the deeply sampled blood TCRbeta repertoires that made up the dataset. Samples came from the ongoing ImmuneRACE study (first 160 participants) plus 1,254 subjects from 6 global collaborators.

The junction carries 14 bases between V and J, which are trimmed by 3 bases and 6 bases respectively. Per the germline V gene, MGHRA is the CDR1 and YSYEKL is the CDR2. Measured from the cysteine to the phenylalanine, the CDR3 is 14 residues long. Solely the CDR3 DNA is kept, with 42 bases framed from the first base. Participants in the prospective study were aged roughly 18 to 100 years, lived in 24 United States geographic areas, and enrolled through a virtual design. To assign participants to cohorts, the prospective study relied on clinical history that participants themselves reported in a screening survey and a study questionnaire. Recovered participants in ImmuneRACE Cohort 3 were defined by two consecutive negative NP/OP PCR tests, clearance by a healthcare professional, or resolution of symptoms. In the prospective study, mobile phlebotomists collected whole blood, serum and a nasopharyngeal or oropharyngeal swab from each participant. Prospective study participants could optionally give additional blood draws and questionnaires over a 2-month period. Prospective study blood samples were shipped either frozen or at room temperature before DNA extraction.

TCRbeta CDR3 regions were amplified from genomic DNA using the immunoSEQ Assay, a bias-controlled multiplex PCR. The original methods were these. The number of nucleated cells in each sample was estimated from the amplification of reference gene primers within the assay. To quantify the absolute abundance of each unique TCRbeta CDR3 rearrangement, sequence reads were collapsed and filtered. For each sample, productive Simpson clonality was calculated as the square root of Simpson's diversity index over productive rearrangements. Entries here come from immuneACCESS through TCRdb and include only in-frame sequences with V and J called. Some clones fail to appear in such tables; in the studies checked, an unresolved V gene covers under half of the shortfall, and the cause of the remainder is unknown. The V and J calls and clone size are taken from that table; D and trimming were inferred from the DNA. Here the sample has about 470,000 clones; approximately 86% occur a single time. About 0.75% of the sample comes from the top ten.

General conclusions and limits of the study: Clinical and demographic metadata were provided uncurated, with the amount varying by source and participant.

The chain is assembled from TRBV4-1 and TRBJ1-1; tentative D gene TRBD1, with 6 bases matching. This clonotype originated in a woman between 18 and 29 years old who had recovered from COVID-19. The sample taken for sequencing was PBMCs or T cells enriched from blood (not recorded which). The sequence in DNA is TGCGCCAGCAGCCACGCTTACAGGGATTCTGAAGCTTTCTTT. This yields the protein CASSHAYRDSEAFF.